This is a list of T cell receptor beta chains from one sample in a study of CD8+CD57+ T cells in acquired aplastic anemia. MiXCR was run by TCRdb on the reads, yielding one entry per CDR3 protein. The sample shows 62,000 or so distinct CDR3 sequences, 45% to 55% of them seen only once. Sequenced input: sorted CD4+, CD8+, or CD8+CD57+ T cells (not recorded which) from PBMCs. Receptor source: a human donor in good health, serving as a control. CDR3s include the opening cysteine and the closing phenylalanine or tryptophan. A D gene is named only where the DNA matches it firmly. Size values are once, few and many counts, or a class for expanded clones, and some rows have none.

J | size | D | V | CDR3 | DNA
TRBJ1-2 | many | - | TRBV12-3/TRBV12-4 | CASSNWGRYTF | TGTGCCAGCAGTAACTGGGGCCGCTACACCTTC
TRBJ2-1 | - | TRBD2 | TRBV20-1 | CSAIRLAGATSSYNEQFF | TGCAGTGCGATAAGACTAGCGGGGGCTACGAGCTCCTACAATGAGCAGTTCTTC
TRBJ1-1 | - | - | TRBV9 | CASSVVGGGPEAFF | TGTGCCAGCAGCGTAGTCGGTGGGGGTCCTGAAGCTTTCTTT
TRBJ1-2 | - | TRBD1 | TRBV4-1 | CASSLLPGGADYGYTF | TGCGCCAGCAGCCTCCTCCCAGGGGGCGCAGACTATGGCTACACCTTC
TRBJ2-3 | - | - | TRBV24-1 | CATSDLDTQYF | TGTGCCACCAGTGATTTAGATACGCAGTATTTT
TRBJ2-5 | - | - | TRBV7-2 | CASSLRTNGETQYF | TGTGCCAGCAGCTTAAGGACTAATGGAGAGACCCAGTACTTC
TRBJ2-5 | - | - | TRBV29-1 | CSANIGETQYF | TGCAGCGCAAACATAGGCGAGACCCAGTACTTC
TRBJ1-4 | once | TRBD1 | TRBV2 | CASTGTGSEKLFF | TGTGCCAGTACGGGGACAGGTTCTGAAAAACTGTTTTTT
TRBJ2-7 | - | - | TRBV2 | CASSIHHEQYF | TGTGCCAGCAGCATTCACCACGAGCAGTACTTC
TRBJ1-5 | many | - | TRBV12-3/TRBV12-4 | CASSPVATVNQPQHF | TGTGCCAGCAGTCCCGTTGCGACAGTCAATCAGCCCCAGCATTTT
TRBJ1-6 | many | - | TRBV27 | CASSVKDGLNSPLHF | TGTGCCAGCAGTGTAAAGGACGGACTGAATTCACCCCTCCACTTT
TRBJ2-7 | many | - | TRBV5-1 | CASSLVATYEQYF | TGCGCCAGCAGCTTGGTAGCGACCTACGAGCAGTACTTC